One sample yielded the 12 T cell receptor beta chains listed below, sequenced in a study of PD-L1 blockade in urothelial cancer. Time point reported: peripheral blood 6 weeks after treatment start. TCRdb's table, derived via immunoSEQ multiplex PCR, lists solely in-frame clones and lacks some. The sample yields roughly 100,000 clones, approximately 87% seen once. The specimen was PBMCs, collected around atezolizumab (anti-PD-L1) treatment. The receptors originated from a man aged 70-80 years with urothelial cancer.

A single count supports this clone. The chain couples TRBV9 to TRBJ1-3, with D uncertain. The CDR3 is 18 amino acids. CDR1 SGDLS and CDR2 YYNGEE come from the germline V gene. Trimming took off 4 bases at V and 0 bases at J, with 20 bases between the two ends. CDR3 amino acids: CASSPLPGPGGSGNTIYF. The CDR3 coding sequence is TGTGCCAGCAGCCCCTTGCCGGGCCCCGGAGGCTCTGGAAACACCATATATTTT.

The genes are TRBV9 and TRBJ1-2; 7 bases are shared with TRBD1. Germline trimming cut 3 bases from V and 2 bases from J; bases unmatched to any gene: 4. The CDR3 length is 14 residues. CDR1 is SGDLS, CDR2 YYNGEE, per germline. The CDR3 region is CASSAGTDNYGYTF. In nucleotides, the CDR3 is TGTGCCAGCAGCGCTGGGACAGACAACTATGGCTACACCTTC. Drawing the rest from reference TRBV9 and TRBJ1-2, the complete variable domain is DSGVTQTPKHLITATGQRVTLRCSPRSGDLSVYWYQQSLDQGLQFLIQYYNGEERAKGNILERFSAQQFPDLHSELNLSSLELGDSALYFCASSAGTDNYGYTFGSGTRLTVV.

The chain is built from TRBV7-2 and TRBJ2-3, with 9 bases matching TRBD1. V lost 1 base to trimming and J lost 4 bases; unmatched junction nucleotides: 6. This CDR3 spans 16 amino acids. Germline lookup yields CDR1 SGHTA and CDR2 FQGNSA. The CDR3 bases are TGTGCCAGCAGCTTAGTGGCGGGACAGGGCGCAGATACGCAGTATTTT. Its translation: CASSLVAGQGADTQYF. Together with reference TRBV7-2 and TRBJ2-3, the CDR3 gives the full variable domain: GAGVSQSPSNKVTEKGKDVELRCDPISGHTALYWYRQSLGQGLEFLIYFQGNSAPDKSGLPSDRFSAERTGGSVSTLTIQRTQQEDSAVYLCASSLVAGQGADTQYFGPGTRLTVL.

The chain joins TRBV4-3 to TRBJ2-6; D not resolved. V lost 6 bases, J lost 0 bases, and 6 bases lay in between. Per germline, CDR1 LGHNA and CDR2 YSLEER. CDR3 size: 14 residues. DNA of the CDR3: TGCGCCAGCAGTCCCATCTCTGGGGCCAACGTCCTGACTTTC. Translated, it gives CASSPISGANVLTF.

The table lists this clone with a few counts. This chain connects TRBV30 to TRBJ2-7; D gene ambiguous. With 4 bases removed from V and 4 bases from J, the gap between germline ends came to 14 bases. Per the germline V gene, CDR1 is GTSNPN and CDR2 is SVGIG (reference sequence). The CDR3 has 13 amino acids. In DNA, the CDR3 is TGTGCCTGGAATTTAGGCGGAAATTACGAGCAGTACTTC. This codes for CAWNLGGNYEQYF.

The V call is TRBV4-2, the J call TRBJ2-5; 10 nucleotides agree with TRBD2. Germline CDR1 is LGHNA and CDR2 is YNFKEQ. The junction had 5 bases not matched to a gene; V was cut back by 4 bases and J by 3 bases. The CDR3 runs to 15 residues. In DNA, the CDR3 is TGTGCCAGCAGCCTTACCGGGACTAGCGAAGAGACCCAGTACTTC. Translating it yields CASSLTGTSEETQYF.

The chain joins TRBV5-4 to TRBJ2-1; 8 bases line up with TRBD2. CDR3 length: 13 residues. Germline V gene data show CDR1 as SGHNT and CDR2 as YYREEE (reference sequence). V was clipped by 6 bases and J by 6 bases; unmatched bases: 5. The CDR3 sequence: CASMRGAGNEQFF. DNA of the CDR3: TGTGCCAGCATGCGGGGGGCGGGCAATGAGCAGTTCTTC.

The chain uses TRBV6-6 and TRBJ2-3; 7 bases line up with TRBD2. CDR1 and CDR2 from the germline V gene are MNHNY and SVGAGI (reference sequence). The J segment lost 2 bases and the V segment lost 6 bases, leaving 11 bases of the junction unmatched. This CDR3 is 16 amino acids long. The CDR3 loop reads CASSPLGRGYTDTQYF. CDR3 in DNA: TGTGCCAGCAGCCCTTTAGGGCGGGGGTACACAGATACGCAGTATTTT.

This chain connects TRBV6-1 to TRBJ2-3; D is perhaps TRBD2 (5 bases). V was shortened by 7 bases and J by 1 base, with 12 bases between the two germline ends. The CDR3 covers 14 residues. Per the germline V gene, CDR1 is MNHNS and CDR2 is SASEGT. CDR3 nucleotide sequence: TGTGCCAGCAAGAGTAGCGTAGGCACAGATACGCAGTATTTT. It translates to CASKSSVGTDTQYF.

The CDR3 spells CASISTLQEQYF. The CDR3 DNA reads TGTGCCAGCATCTCTACTCTTCAAGAGCAGTACTTC. This chain joins TRBV28 and TRBJ2-7, with D hard to call. Germline CDR1 is MDHEN and CDR2 is SYDVKM. The CDR3 has 12 residues. V was pared by 7 bases and J by 7 bases, with 14 bases between.

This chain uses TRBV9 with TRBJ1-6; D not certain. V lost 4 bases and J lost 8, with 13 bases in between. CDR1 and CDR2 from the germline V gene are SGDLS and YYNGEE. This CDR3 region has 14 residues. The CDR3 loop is CASSRPGGYSPLHF. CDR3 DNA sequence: TGTGCCAGCAGCCGACCCGGAGGGTATTCACCCCTCCACTTT.

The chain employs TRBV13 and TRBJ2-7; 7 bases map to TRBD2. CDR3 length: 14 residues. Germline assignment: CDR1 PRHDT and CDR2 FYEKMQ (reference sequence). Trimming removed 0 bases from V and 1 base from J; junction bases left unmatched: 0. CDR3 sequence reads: CASSLGGGSYEQYF. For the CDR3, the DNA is TGTGCCAGCAGCTTAGGCGGGGGGTCCTACGAGCAGTACTTC.